The 24 T cell receptor beta chains below were found in one sample sequenced in a study of shared clonotypes between healthy human individuals. Produced via immunoSEQ multiplex PCR; TCRdb's table is partial and in-frame only. There are some 500,000 clones in the sample; roughly 78% occur only once, and 12% lies in the top ten. Sequencing used PBMCs. The origin of the receptors is a woman aged 40-49 years in good health. Some clones in this sample may be carry-over from other donors' samples.

The J gene is TRBJ1-2, the V gene TRBV2; 9 positions agree with TRBD1. CDR3 length equals 13 residues. From germline, CDR1 is SNHLY and CDR2 FYNNEI. Losses at the gene ends were 3 bases for V and 8 bases for J; bases not matched to a gene: 4. The CDR3 spells CASSDRTGVGYTF. In nucleotides, the CDR3 is TGTGCCAGCAGTGATCGGACAGGGGTAGGCTACACCTTC. Complete variable domain (other parts from reference TRBV2 and TRBJ1-2): EPEVTQTPSHQVTQMGQEVILRCVPISNHLYFYWYRQILGQKVEFLVSFYNNEISEKSEIFDDQFSVERPDGSNFTLKIRSTKLEDSAMYFCASSDRTGVGYTFGSGTRLTVV.

The rearrangement uses TRBV11-1 and TRBJ2-5, with D perhaps TRBD2 (6 bases). The germline V gene encodes CDR1 SGHAT and CDR2 FQDESV (reference sequence). V lost 2 bases and J 4 bases, leaving 17 bases between the germline ends. The CDR3 is made up of 16 amino acids. CDR3 residues: CASSLQLVGSRETQYF. The CDR3 DNA reads TGTGCCAGCAGCTTACAGCTGGTCGGGAGTAGAGAGACCCAGTACTTC.

As for this clone: This CDR3 is also generated by other DNA sequences in the sample. This chain uses TRBV9 with TRBJ2-3; D gene uncertain. Trimming left V 0 bases short and J 5 bases short, with 4 bases between. Germline CDR1 reads SGDLS; CDR2 reads YYNGEE. The CDR3 loop spans 12 amino acids. The CDR3 here is CASSVAGDTQYF. The CDR3 nucleotides read TGTGCCAGCAGCGTAGCGGGAGATACGCAGTATTTT.

The chain uses TRBV7-3 and TRBJ2-3, with 7 nucleotides matching TRBD1. V shed 6 bases, J shed 5 bases, and the junction held 8 bases outside the gene matches. The germline gives CDR1 SGHTA, CDR2 FQGTGA. This CDR3 is 14 amino acids long. CDR3 sequence (DNA): TGTGCCAGCAGTTCAACAGGGGCGGGAGATACGCAGTATTTT. The encoded protein is CASSSTGAGDTQYF.

The chain carries TRBV5-4 and TRBJ2-3, with 8 bases lining up with TRBD2. V shed 7 bases and J 5 bases; nucleotides not matched to a gene: 6. The germline gives CDR1 SGHNT, CDR2 YYREEE (reference sequence). The length of the CDR3 is 13 residues. CDR3 sequence reads: CASREGQGDTQYF. The CDR3 DNA reads as TGTGCCAGCCGGGAGGGCCAGGGAGATACGCAGTATTTT.

The chain links TRBV11-2 to TRBJ2-7, with D tentatively TRBD1 (5 bases). CDR3 length: 15 amino acids. Germline V gene data show CDR1 as SGHAT and CDR2 as FQNNGV. V was shortened by 5 bases and J by 0 bases, with 14 bases between the two germline ends. The CDR3 sequence: CASSAQGSFSYEQYF. The CDR3 DNA follows: TGTGCCAGCAGCGCTCAGGGTTCTTTCTCCTACGAGCAGTACTTC.

A few counts support this clone. CDR3 amino acids: CASSQIPVGLRSTDTQYF. CDR3 in DNA: TGTGCCAGCTCACAAATCCCGGTGGGACTTCGAAGCACAGATACGCAGTATTTT. The chain has TRBV18 and TRBJ2-3; tentative D call: TRBD2 (6 bases). In germline, CDR1 is KGHSH, CDR2 LQKENI. V was clipped by 4 bases and J by 0 bases, with 20 bases between them. The length of the CDR3 is 18 residues.

The chain joins TRBV5-1 to TRBJ1-3; the D gene is possibly TRBD1 (6 bases). Trimming removed 4 bases at V and 4 bases at J, with 12 bases between. The length of the CDR3 is 14 residues. Germline values: CDR1 SGHRS, CDR2 YFSETQ. Written as DNA, the CDR3 is TGCGCCAGCAGCCCCCAGGGGTACGGAAACACCATATATTTT. Translation gives CASSPQGYGNTIYF.

V gene TRBV5-1 combines with J gene TRBJ2-1; D is possibly TRBD1 (6 bases). Per germline, CDR1 SGHRS and CDR2 YFSETQ. The V end lost 7 bases, the J end lost 0 bases, and 14 bases lay between the germline ends. This CDR3 comprises 15 residues. The CDR3 sequence is CASGPGHTSYNEQFF. The DNA for the CDR3 is TGCGCCAGCGGTCCGGGACATACCTCCTACAATGAGCAGTTCTTC. Using reference TRBV5-1 and TRBJ2-1 for the parts outside the CDR3, the full variable domain is KAGVTQTPRYLIKTRGQQVTLSCSPISGHRSVSWYQQTPGQGLQFLFEYFSETQRNKGNFPGRFSGRQFSNSRSEMNVSTLELGDSALYLCASGPGHTSYNEQFFGPGTRLTVL.

The V call is TRBV6-5, the J call TRBJ1-6; D is unclear. V was trimmed by 0 bases and J by 8 bases, leaving 14 bases between them. This CDR3 comprises 16 residues. Per germline, CDR1 MNHEY and CDR2 SVGAGI. CDR3 DNA sequence: TGTGCCAGCAGTTACTCGGGAGTGGGTCAATATTCACCCCTCCACTTT. Its protein product is CASSYSGVGQYSPLHF.

In this sample, this clone turned up once. V is TRBV30 and J is TRBJ1-1; D ambiguous. The CDR3 is 15 residues long. Trimming took off 3 bases at V and 0 bases at J, with 14 bases between the two ends. Germline CDR1 is GTSNPN and CDR2 is SVGIG (reference sequence). CDR3 sequence reads: CAWSWAGSMNTEAFF. The CDR3 nucleotides are TGTGCCTGGAGCTGGGCCGGTTCCATGAACACTGAAGCTTTCTTT.

The chain is built from TRBV7-3 and TRBJ2-1; D not resolved. V was trimmed by 1 base and J by 6 bases, leaving 7 bases between them. Germline V lookup: CDR1 SGHTA, CDR2 FQGTGA. The CDR3 spans 13 residues. As DNA, the CDR3 is TGTGCCAGCAGCTTAATCCGAGGCAATGAGCAGTTCTTC. Its translation: CASSLIRGNEQFF.

This chain's CDR3 is CASSLLLQARDRKTTDTQYF. The CDR3 nucleotides read TGTGCCAGCAGCTTATTACTACAGGCCAGGGACCGCAAAACAACAGATACGCAGTATTTT. The rearrangement joins TRBV7-3 to TRBJ2-3, with D perhaps matching TRBD1 or TRBD2 (5 bases each). CDR3 size: 20 residues. Deletions cut 2 bases from V and 3 bases from J, with 27 bases between. The V gene's germline CDR1 is SGHTA and CDR2 FQGTGA.

This chain links TRBV5-6 with TRBJ1-1; 10 bases are shared with TRBD1. There are 15 residues in the CDR3. Germline lookup yields CDR1 SGHDT and CDR2 YYEEEE. J was trimmed by 9 bases and V by 3 bases; bases with no gene match: 11. The chain's CDR3 is CASSSQMTGGSKAFF. The CDR3 DNA is TGTGCCAGCAGCTCTCAGATGACAGGGGGCTCTAAAGCTTTCTTT.

In its sample, this clone was seen many times. The chain is built from TRBV9 and TRBJ2-2; TRBD1 matches 7 bases. The length of the CDR3 is 17 residues. Germline-derived CDR1 and CDR2 are SGDLS and YYNGEE. J gave up 3 bases and V 1 base, and 9 bases lay outside the gene matches. The CDR3 sequence is CASSVRQGIADTGELFF. The CDR3 DNA is TGTGCCAGCAGCGTACGACAGGGTATTGCGGACACCGGGGAGCTGTTTTTT.

The V call is TRBV19, the J call TRBJ2-5; tentative D call: TRBD2 (7 bases). The CDR3 has 15 residues. Germline CDR1 is LNHDA and CDR2 is SQIVND (reference sequence). V dropped 5 bases and J dropped 4 bases, with 17 bases sitting between them. CDR3 DNA sequence: TGTGCCAGTAGTTCGGGGGCGGGAGTAGGAGAGACCCAGTACTTC. Its protein is CASSSGAGVGETQYF.

This CDR3 is CASSLPGPSYNEQFF. The CDR3 DNA sequence: TGTGCCAGCAGCTTGCCCGGGCCCTCCTACAATGAGCAGTTCTTC. The chain has TRBV5-6 and TRBJ2-1; D is undetermined. CDR1 is SGHDT, CDR2 YYEEEE, per germline. CDR3 size: 15 residues. V was cut by 1 base and J by 0 bases, with 8 bases left in between.

This clone was seen once. This rearrangement joins TRBV11-3 to TRBJ2-7; the match to TRBD2 covers 8 bases. V shed 5 bases, J shed 6 bases, and the junction held 9 bases outside the gene matches. The CDR3 length is 14 residues. The V gene's germline CDR1 is SGHNT and CDR2 YENEEA. The CDR3 reads CASSRAGTSSEQYF. CDR3 DNA: TGTGCCAGCAGCCGCGCCGGGACTAGTTCCGAGCAGTACTTC. The full variable domain, its missing parts supplied by reference TRBV11-3 and TRBJ2-7, is EAGVVQSPRYKIIEKKQPVAFWCNPISGHNTLYWYLQNLGQGPELLIRYENEEAVDDSQLPKDRFSAERLKGVDSTLKIQPAELGDSAVYLCASSRAGTSSEQYFGPGTRLTVT.

V and J are TRBV29-1 and TRBJ1-1; no definite D call. This CDR3 has 15 residues. Deletions cut 4 bases from V and 7 bases from J, with 22 bases between. Germline V lookup: CDR1 SQVTM, CDR2 ANQGSEA. Here the CDR3 reads CSVAGSRLWRNEAFF. CDR3 bases: TGCAGCGTTGCGGGTTCAAGGTTATGGAGAAATGAAGCTTTCTTT.

The rearrangement joins TRBV11-2 to TRBJ2-7, with 9 bases that match TRBD1. Germline values: CDR1 SGHAT, CDR2 FQNNGV. This CDR3 is built from 14 residues. Unmatched junction bases numbered 6, after V lost 5 bases and J lost 4 bases. The CDR3 DNA reads as TGTGCCAGCAGCCCCGGGACAGGGTCTTACGAGCAGTACTTC. Its translation: CASSPGTGSYEQYF.

This rearrangement joins TRBV11-2 to TRBJ2-1; D is uncertain. Germline V gene sequence: CDR1 SGHAT, CDR2 FQNNGV. V was trimmed by 2 bases and J by 4 bases, leaving 9 bases between them. The CDR3 sequence is 14 residues long. The CDR3 DNA reads as TGTGCCAGCAGCTTAATTCTGGATTACAATGAGCAGTTCTTC. This codes for CASSLILDYNEQFF.

This clone was seen just once. This chain joins TRBV9 and TRBJ2-3; 11 bases align to TRBD2. V shed 3 bases, J shed 8 bases, and the junction held 11 bases outside the gene matches. Per the germline V gene, CDR1 is SGDLS and CDR2 is YYNGEE. The CDR3 runs 16 residues. Here the CDR3 DNA reads TGTGCCAGCAGCGCCCAAGTACTAGCGGGAGCGGGTACGCAGTATTTT. Its translation: CASSAQVLAGAGTQYF.

CDR3 amino acids: CASSRLAGGRSSYEQYF. The CDR3 nucleotides read TGTGCCAGCAGTAGACTAGCGGGAGGCCGAAGCTCCTACGAGCAGTACTTC. This chain uses TRBV2 with TRBJ2-5, with 13 bases identical to TRBD2. The better agreement between TRBJ2-7 and the DNA end casts doubt on the J call. Germline V gene sequence: CDR1 SNHLY, CDR2 FYNNEI. The CDR3 totals 17 residues.

On this clone: A single base is all that separates this from a far larger clone, so a read error is likely. The chain combines TRBV9 with TRBJ2-3; D call uncertain. Germline V gives CDR1 SGDLS, CDR2 YYNGEE. The CDR3 sequence is 12 residues long. This CDR3 reads CTSSLLLDTQYF. The CDR3 DNA reads as TGTACCAGCAGCCTCCTACTGGATACGCAGTATTTT.